These T cell receptor beta chains were read from a single sample in a study of regulatory T cells in long-lasting Graves disease. One entry per CDR3 protein results from TCRdb running MiXCR on the multiplex PCR reads. The sample holds fewer than 550,000 distinct CDR3 sequences, roughly 15% seen once. The same data also went into a second study, on T cells in Graves' hyperthyroidism and ophthalmopathy.

The material sequenced was peripheral blood mononuclear cells (PBMCs), taken at new diagnosis, from a patient treated with antithyroid drugs. Every receptor here comes from a woman between 18 and 29 years old with Graves disease. Each CDR3 is given with its conserved first and last residue. D genes are given only for firm matches. Clone size is given for some rows only: seen once, a few or many times, or a class if the clone is expanded.

d_call,v_call,j_call,clone_size,cdr3_nt,cdr3_aa
-,TRBV11-3,TRBJ1-1,many,TGTGCCAGCAGCTTTTCCAGGGGCACTGAAGCTTTCTTT,CASSFSRGTEAFF
TRBD2,TRBV12-3/TRBV12-4,TRBJ2-1,few,TGTGCCAGCAGGGGAGGGAGCCCCCCAACCAATGAGCAGTTCTTC,CASRGGSPPTNEQFF
-,TRBV12-3/TRBV12-4,TRBJ2-7,few,TGTGCCAGTCAAGGGGATACCTACGAGCAGTACTTC,CASQGDTYEQYF
-,TRBV12-3/TRBV12-4,TRBJ2-5,many,TGTGCCAGCAGTCAGCGCCAGGAGACCCAGTACTTC,CASSQRQETQYF
-,TRBV10-2,TRBJ2-7,-,TGCGCCAGCACCCCCGAGTGGGAGTCCTACGAGCAGTACTTC,CASTPEWESYEQYF
TRBD1,TRBV12-3/TRBV12-4,TRBJ2-7,many,TGTGCCAGCAGCCCGCGACAGGGGGCGAGGGACGAGCAGTACTTC,CASSPRQGARDEQYF
-,TRBV15,TRBJ2-7,many,TGTGCCACCAGCAGAGATCGGATGCCCTATTTGGAGCAGTACTTC,CATSRDRMPYLEQYF
TRBD2,TRBV2,TRBJ2-7,many,TGTGCCAGCAGTTACCGGACTAGCGGGAGTTTTCTCTACGAGCAGTACTTC,CASSYRTSGSFLYEQYF
TRBD1,TRBV10-3,TRBJ1-2,many,TGTGCCATCAGCCCAGACAGGGCCTATGGCTACACCTTC,CAISPDRAYGYTF
-,TRBV12-3/TRBV12-4,TRBJ2-3,many,TGTGCCAGCAGTCCAGACTCGGTTCTAGGAGATACGCAGTATTTT,CASSPDSVLGDTQYF
-,TRBV2,TRBJ1-5,-,TGTGCCAGCAGTGAAGAGGTAAATCAGCCCCAGCATTTT,CASSEEVNQPQHF
-,TRBV19,TRBJ2-3,many,TGTGCCAGTAGTATACAGTACAGGCCAACAGATACGCAGTATTTT,CASSIQYRPTDTQYF
TRBD1,TRBV28,TRBJ1-2,many,TGTGCCAGCACCGTAGGGGCAGGGGGCTGGTATGGCTACACCTTC,CASTVGAGGWYGYTF
-,TRBV18,TRBJ2-7,-,TGTGCCAGCTCACCATTGCGGGGCCCTAGCTCCTACGAGCAGTACTTC,CASSPLRGPSSYEQYF
-,TRBV28,TRBJ2-4,many,TGTGCCAGCAGTCCACAGTGGGCCAAAAACATTCAGTACTTC,CASSPQWAKNIQYF
TRBD2,TRBV12-5,TRBJ2-2,-,TGTGCTAGTGGTTTTAGAGTGGGGGTTCTGAGCGGGGGCGCGAACACCGGGGAGCTGTTTTTT,CASGFRVGVLSGGANTGELFF
-,TRBV29-1,TRBJ1-4,-,TGCAGCGTTCGCACTAATCTCAATGAAAAACTGTTTTTT,CSVRTNLNEKLFF
-,TRBV20-1,TRBJ1-4,once,TGCAGTGCTAGAGGGGACGCCGCTAATGAAAAACTGTTTTTT,CSARGDAANEKLFF
-,TRBV12-3/TRBV12-4,TRBJ2-7,-,TGTGCCAGCAGCTCCGGCGAGAAATACGAGCAGTACTTC,CASSSGEKYEQYF
TRBD2,TRBV5-8,TRBJ2-7,many,TGTGCCAGCAGCTTGGAACTAGCGGGAGGGCCTGGCTCCTACGAGCAGTACTTC,CASSLELAGGPGSYEQYF
-,TRBV6-1,TRBJ2-3,-,TGTGCCAGCAGTGAGACAGGATACGGGACAGATACGCAGTATTTT,CASSETGYGTDTQYF
-,TRBV7-3,TRBJ2-7,many,TGTGCCAGCAGCTCCCAGAGCTCCTACGAGCAGTACTTC,CASSSQSSYEQYF
TRBD2,TRBV29-1,TRBJ2-1,-,TGCAGCGTTGGGGGGACTAGCGGAGGTTACAATGAGCAGTTCTTC,CSVGGTSGGYNEQFF
TRBD2,TRBV9,TRBJ2-3,-,TGTGCCAGCCGCGCTAGTAGCGGGTCAGATACGCAGTATTTT,CASRASSGSDTQYF
TRBD1,TRBV6-2/TRBV6-3,TRBJ1-5,-,TGTGCCAGCAGTGAAGGTGACAGGGTTAGCAATCAGCCCCAGCATTTT,CASSEGDRVSNQPQHF
-,TRBV10-2,TRBJ2-7,few,TGCGCCAGCAGTGAGTCTCCAGGGTTCTACGAGCAGTACTTC,CASSESPGFYEQYF
-,TRBV5-1,TRBJ2-1,few,TGCGCCAGCTCTATGGCCTACAATGAGCAGTTCTTC,CASSMAYNEQFF
TRBD1,TRBV4-2,TRBJ2-7,few,TGTGCCAGCAGCCAAGACTTCCGCTCCTGGACAGGAGAAGTCTACGAGCAGTACTTC,CASSQDFRSWTGEVYEQYF